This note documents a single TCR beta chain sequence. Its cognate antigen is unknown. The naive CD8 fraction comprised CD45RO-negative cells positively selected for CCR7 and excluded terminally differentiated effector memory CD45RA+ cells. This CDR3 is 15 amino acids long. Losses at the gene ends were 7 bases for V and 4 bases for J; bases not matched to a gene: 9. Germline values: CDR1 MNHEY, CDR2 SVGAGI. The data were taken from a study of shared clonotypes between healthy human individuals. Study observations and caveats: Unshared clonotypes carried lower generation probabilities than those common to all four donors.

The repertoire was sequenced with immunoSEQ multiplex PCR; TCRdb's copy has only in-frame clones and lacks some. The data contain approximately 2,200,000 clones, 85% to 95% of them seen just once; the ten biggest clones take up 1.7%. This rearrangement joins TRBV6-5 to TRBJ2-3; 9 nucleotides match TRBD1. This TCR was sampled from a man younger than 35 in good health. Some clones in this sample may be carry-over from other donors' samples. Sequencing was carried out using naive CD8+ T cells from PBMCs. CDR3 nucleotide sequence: TGTGCCAGCACCCGGGACAGGGAAGGCGCAGATACGCAGTATTTT. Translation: CASTRDREGADTQYF.